This T cell receptor (beta chain) appears in the sequencing data of a study of beta chain features in type 1 diabetes. The V gene end was trimmed by 7 bases and the J gene end by 8 bases; junction bases not matched to a gene: 7. The CDR3 runs to 14 residues. The germline V gene has CDR1 MDHEN and CDR2 SYDVKM. The study, taken as a whole, reports: Equally in patients and controls, PCR might preferentially amplify shorter templates. Lower insertion and higher deletion counts appeared at VDJ junctions in type 1 diabetes patients.

In the case of this clone: The antigen is undetermined.

Cell sorting via CD45RO/CCR7/CD25/CD127/CD95/CD27 was performed to obtain CD4+ naive, central memory, regulatory and stem cell-like memory cells. Reverse transcribing all isolated RNA meant expressed TCRB transcripts were sequenced. Assay: immunoSEQ multiplex PCR; the TCRdb copy retains only in-frame clones and omits some. The top ten clones hold about 0.025% of a sample with 900,000 or so clones, around a sixth of them seen once. The sample taken for sequencing was naive CD4+ T cells from blood. The chain couples TRBV28 to TRBJ2-1; 11 nucleotides match TRBD2. The TCR originated in a woman under 30 in good health. CDR3 protein: CASKTSGSIHEQFF. CDR3 in DNA: TGTGCCAGCAAAACTAGCGGGAGTATCCATGAGCAGTTCTTC.